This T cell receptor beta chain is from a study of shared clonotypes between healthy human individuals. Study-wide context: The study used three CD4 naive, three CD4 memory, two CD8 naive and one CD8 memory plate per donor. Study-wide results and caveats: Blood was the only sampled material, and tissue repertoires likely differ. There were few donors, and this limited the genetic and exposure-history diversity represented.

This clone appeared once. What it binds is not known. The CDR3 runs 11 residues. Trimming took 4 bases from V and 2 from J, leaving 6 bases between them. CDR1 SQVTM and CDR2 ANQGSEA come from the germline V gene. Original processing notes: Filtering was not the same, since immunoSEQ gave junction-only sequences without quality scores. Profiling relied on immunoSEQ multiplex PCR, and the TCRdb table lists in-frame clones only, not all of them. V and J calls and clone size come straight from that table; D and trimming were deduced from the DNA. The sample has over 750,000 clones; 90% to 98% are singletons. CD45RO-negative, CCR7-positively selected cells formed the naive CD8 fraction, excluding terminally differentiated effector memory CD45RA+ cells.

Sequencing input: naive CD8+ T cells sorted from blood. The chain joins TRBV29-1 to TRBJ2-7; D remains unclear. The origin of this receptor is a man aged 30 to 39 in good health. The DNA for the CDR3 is TGCAGCGTTGGCTCAACCTACGAGCAGTACTTC. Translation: CSVGSTYEQYF.